The next 17 T cell receptor beta chains were all read from a single sample in a study of T cells after yellow fever vaccination. TCRdb reanalysed the 5' RACE reads using MiXCR and keeps one entry per CDR3 protein. The sample contains 250,000 to 350,000 distinct CDR3 sequences, roughly 8.7% of which appear only once. The source was CD4+ T cells sorted from PBMCs, collected 5 days after the yellow fever booster vaccination. Receptors originate from a young man who received the YFV17D yellow fever vaccine.

The chain joins TRBV5-1 to TRBJ1-4; unclear D gene. This CDR3 contains 14 residues. V lost 0 bases to trimming and J lost 4 bases, with 7 bases between them. The V gene's germline CDR1 is SGHRS and CDR2 YFSETQ. CDR3 DNA: TGCGCCAGCAGCTTGGGACGGGATAATGAAAAACTGTTTTTT. Translated, it gives CASSLGRDNEKLFF.

The rearrangement uses TRBV4-2 and TRBJ2-3, with D perhaps matching TRBD2 (5 bases). The germline V gene has CDR1 LGHNA and CDR2 YNFKEQ. Trimming took 1 base from V and 5 from J, leaving 16 bases between them. The CDR3 extends over 16 amino acids. The CDR3 sequence is CASSQVVSVGVDTQYF. The CDR3, as DNA: TGTGCCAGCAGCCAAGTGGTGTCCGTCGGGGTAGATACGCAGTATTTT.

This chain uses TRBV18 with TRBJ2-5, with D possibly TRBD2 on 6 matching bases. CDR3 length equals 15 residues. The germline V and J ends were trimmed by 3 bases and 0 bases, with 11 bases remaining between them. The V gene's germline CDR1 is KGHSH and CDR2 LQKENI. The CDR3 DNA follows: TGTGCCAGCTCACCCCCGACTAGTTACCAAGAGACCCAGTACTTC. Its translation: CASSPPTSYQETQYF.

This clonotype occurred many times. The V and J genes are TRBV4-1 and TRBJ2-5, with 12 bases matching TRBD2. CDR1 is MGHRA, CDR2 YSYEKL, per germline. Germline trimming cut 0 bases from V and 1 base from J; bases unmatched to any gene: 9. The CDR3 is 19 amino acids. The CDR3 DNA sequence: TGCGCCAGCAGCCAAGACCCGGCTAGCGGGGGGGAGCTCCAAGAGACCCAGTACTTC. Its protein product is CASSQDPASGGELQETQYF.

V usage is TRBV7-3 and J usage is TRBJ1-6, with TRBD1 matching 9 bases. The CDR3 runs to 15 residues. J was trimmed by 7 bases and V by 9 bases; bases with no gene match: 10. From germline, CDR1 is SGHTA and CDR2 FQGTGA. The CDR3: CASGTGNGRNSPLHF. The CDR3 DNA is TGTGCCAGTGGGACAGGGAACGGGAGGAATTCACCCCTCCACTTT.

The V call is TRBV7-9, the J call TRBJ2-3; 8 bases align to TRBD2. CDR3 length: 16 amino acids. Losses at the gene ends were 4 bases for V and 5 bases for J; bases not matched to a gene: 11. Germline values: CDR1 SEHNR, CDR2 FQNEAQ (reference sequence). The DNA for the CDR3 is TGTGCCAGCAGCTCCCGGCGGGGGGCTTTCGGAGATACGCAGTATTTT. The encoded protein is CASSSRRGAFGDTQYF.

This clonotype showed up many times. V usage is TRBV7-9 and J usage is TRBJ2-2; D not certain. In germline, CDR1 is SEHNR, CDR2 FQNEAQ (reference sequence). The CDR3 loop spans 14 amino acids. V dropped 3 bases and J dropped 8 bases, with 13 bases sitting between them. This CDR3 reads CASSFLLAGGELFF. The CDR3 DNA reads as TGTGCCAGCAGCTTCCTACTTGCTGGAGGGGAGCTGTTTTTT.

This clonotype was seen a handful of times. The chain links TRBV7-3 to TRBJ2-2; D gene unclear. The CDR3 sequence is 12 residues long. Trimming removed 6 bases at V and 7 bases at J, with 9 bases between. Looked up from germline, CDR1 is SGHTA and CDR2 is FQGTGA. The CDR3 region is CASSRSGGELFF. CDR3 coding DNA: TGTGCCAGCAGTCGGTCTGGCGGGGAGCTGTTTTTT.

This clonotype came up a few times. In nucleotides, the CDR3 is TGTGCCAGCTCCAAATCGGGACAGCCGAGGGGCGAGCAGTACTTC. This codes for CASSKSGQPRGEQYF. The rearrangement joins TRBV27 to TRBJ2-7; 7 nucleotides line up with TRBD1. The CDR3 totals 15 residues. The trim removed 8 bases at V and 6 bases at J, leaving 16 bases unmatched. Germline CDR1 reads MNHEY; CDR2 reads SMNVEV (reference sequence).

This sequence joins TRBV5-8 and TRBJ2-5; D is perhaps TRBD2 (5 bases). CDR1 is SGHTS and CDR2 is YDEGEE in the germline V gene. The CDR3 contains 14 residues. Trimming removed 4 bases from V and 5 bases from J, with 15 bases in between. CDR3 DNA: TGTGCCAGCAGCCGGGGTCAATTAGGGGAGACCCAGTACTTC. Encoded protein: CASSRGQLGETQYF.

The J gene is TRBJ2-2, the V gene TRBV20-1; TRBD2 matches at 9 bases. The CDR3 covers 13 residues. Germline values: CDR1 DFQATT, CDR2 SNEGSKA (reference sequence). Germline trimming cut 2 bases from V and 6 bases from J; bases unmatched to any gene: 1. DNA for the CDR3: TGCAGTGCTAGAAGACTAGCGGCCGGGGAGCTGTTTTTT. Its protein product is CSARRLAAGELFF.

V is TRBV12-3 or TRBV12-4 and J is TRBJ2-5; unclear D gene. The CDR3 loop spans 15 amino acids. V was clipped by 2 bases and J by 1 base, with 11 bases between them. CDR3 bases: TGTGCCAGCAGTTTAATGGGTAGCCCCCAAGAGACCCAGTACTTC. This translates into CASSLMGSPQETQYF.

The rearrangement joins TRBV5-1 to TRBJ2-7; TRBD1 might be the D (6 bases). CDR3 length: 14 amino acids. The V and J ends lost 2 bases and 3 bases respectively, with 12 bases between them. Germline CDR1 is SGHRS and CDR2 is YFSETQ. The CDR3 sequence: CASSLAGTHYEQYF. CDR3 nucleotides: TGCGCCAGCAGCTTAGCCGGGACACACTACGAGCAGTACTTC.

The chain combines TRBV25-1 with TRBJ1-1; 7 bases fit TRBD1. V shed 5 bases, J shed 5 bases, and the junction held 5 bases outside the gene matches. The CDR3 length is 13 residues. From germline, CDR1 is MGHDK and CDR2 SYGVNS. The CDR3 is CASSHRGLTEAFF. CDR3 nucleotides: TGTGCCAGCAGTCACAGGGGACTGACTGAAGCTTTCTTT.

Details on this clonotype: Germline and junction disagree at one end, which may indicate a read error. The rearrangement uses TRBV7-9 and TRBJ1-1; a weak D match, TRBD1 (5 bases). The germline V gene has CDR1 SEHNR and CDR2 FQNEAQ (reference sequence). The CDR3 is made up of 15 amino acids. CDR3 loop: CASSHPGHKNSEAFF. The CDR3 coding sequence is TGTGCCAGCAGCCATCCCGGACACAAGAACTCTGAAGCTTTCTTT.

This chain uses TRBV9 with TRBJ1-1; 9 bases map to TRBD1. The CDR3 covers 15 residues. The V and J ends lost 4 bases and 4 bases, in that order; junction bases with no gene match: 8. Germline V gives CDR1 SGDLS, CDR2 YYNGEE. The CDR3 bases are TGTGCCAGCAGCCCACGACAGGGGGGAACCACTGAAGCTTTCTTT. Protein sequence: CASSPRQGGTTEAFF. Full variable domain (missing parts from reference TRBV9 and TRBJ1-1): DSGVTQTPKHLITATGQRVTLRCSPRSGDLSVYWYQQSLDQGLQFLIQYYNGEERAKGNILERFSAQQFPDLHSELNLSSLELGDSALYFCASSPRQGGTTEAFFGQGTRLTVV.

The sample holds a few counts of this clonotype. This chain connects TRBV6-5 to TRBJ2-3; TRBD2 is a possible D gene (6 bases). In germline, CDR1 is MNHEY, CDR2 SVGAGI. V lost 7 bases and J lost 3, with 14 bases in between. The CDR3 loop spans 14 amino acids. Written as DNA, the CDR3 is TGTGCCAGCACCCAAACCGGGGGAACAGATACGCAGTATTTT. Protein product: CASTQTGGTDTQYF.